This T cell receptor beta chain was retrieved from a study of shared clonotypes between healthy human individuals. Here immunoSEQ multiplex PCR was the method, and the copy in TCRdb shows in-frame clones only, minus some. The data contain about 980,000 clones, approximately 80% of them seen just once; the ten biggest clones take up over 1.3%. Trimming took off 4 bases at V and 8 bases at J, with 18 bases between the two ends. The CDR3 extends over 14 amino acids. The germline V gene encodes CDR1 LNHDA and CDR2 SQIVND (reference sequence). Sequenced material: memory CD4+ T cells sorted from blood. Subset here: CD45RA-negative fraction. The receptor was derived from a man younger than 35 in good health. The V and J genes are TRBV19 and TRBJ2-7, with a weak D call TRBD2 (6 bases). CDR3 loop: CASSTRDSAGQQYF. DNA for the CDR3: TGTGCCAGTAGTACTCGGGACTCCGCAGGCCAGCAGTACTTC.